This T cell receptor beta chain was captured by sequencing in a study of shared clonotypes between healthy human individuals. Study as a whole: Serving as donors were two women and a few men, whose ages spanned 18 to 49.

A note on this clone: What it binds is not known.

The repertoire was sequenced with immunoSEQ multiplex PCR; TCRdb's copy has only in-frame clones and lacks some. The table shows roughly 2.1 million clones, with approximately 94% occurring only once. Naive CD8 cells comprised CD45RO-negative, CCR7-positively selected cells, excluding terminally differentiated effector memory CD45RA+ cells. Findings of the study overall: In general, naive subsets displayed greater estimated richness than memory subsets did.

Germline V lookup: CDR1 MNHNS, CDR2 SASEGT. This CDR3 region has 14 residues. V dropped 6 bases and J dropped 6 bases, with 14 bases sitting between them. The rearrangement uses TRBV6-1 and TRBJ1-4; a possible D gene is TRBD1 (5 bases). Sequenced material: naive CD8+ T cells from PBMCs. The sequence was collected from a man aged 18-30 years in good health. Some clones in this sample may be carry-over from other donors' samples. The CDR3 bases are TGTGCCAGCAGATGGGGGGGGGAAGATGAAAAACTGTTTTTT. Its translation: CASRWGGEDEKLFF.